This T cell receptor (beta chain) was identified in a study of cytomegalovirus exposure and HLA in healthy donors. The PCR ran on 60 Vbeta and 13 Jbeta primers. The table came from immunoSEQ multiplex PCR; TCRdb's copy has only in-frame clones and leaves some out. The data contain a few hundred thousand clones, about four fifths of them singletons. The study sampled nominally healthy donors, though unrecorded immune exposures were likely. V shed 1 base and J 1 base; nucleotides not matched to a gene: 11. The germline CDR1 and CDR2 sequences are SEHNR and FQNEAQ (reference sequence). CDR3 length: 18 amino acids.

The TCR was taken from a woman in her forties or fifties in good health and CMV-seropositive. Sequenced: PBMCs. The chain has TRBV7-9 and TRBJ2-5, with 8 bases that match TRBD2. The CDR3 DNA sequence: TGTGCCAGCAGCTTAGGTGGAGGGCGGGGGGCCTTCCAAGAGACCCAGTACTTC. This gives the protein CASSLGGGRGAFQETQYF.